This T cell receptor (beta chain) was captured in a study of T cell changes during pregnancy in multiple sclerosis. TCRdb keeps only in-frame clones here, not all; method: immunoSEQ multiplex PCR. Counted here are 70,000 to 90,000 clones, about nine tenths occurring once; the ten biggest clones make up approximately 3.3%. The CDR3 spans 16 residues. V trimming: 5 bases; J trimming: 1 base; junction bases outside the gene matches: 8. The germline gives CDR1 SGHRS, CDR2 YFSETQ. The receptor was derived from a female donor in good health, serving as a control in a pregnancy study. Some clones in this sample may be carry-over from other donors' samples. The rearrangement links TRBV5-1 to TRBJ2-5, with 10 bases lining up with TRBD2. Here the sequenced sample was PBMCs, taken in the first trimester of pregnancy. CDR3 region: CASSISGGTLQETQYF. The CDR3 nucleotides are TGCGCCAGCAGTATTAGCGGGGGGACTCTCCAAGAGACCCAGTACTTC.